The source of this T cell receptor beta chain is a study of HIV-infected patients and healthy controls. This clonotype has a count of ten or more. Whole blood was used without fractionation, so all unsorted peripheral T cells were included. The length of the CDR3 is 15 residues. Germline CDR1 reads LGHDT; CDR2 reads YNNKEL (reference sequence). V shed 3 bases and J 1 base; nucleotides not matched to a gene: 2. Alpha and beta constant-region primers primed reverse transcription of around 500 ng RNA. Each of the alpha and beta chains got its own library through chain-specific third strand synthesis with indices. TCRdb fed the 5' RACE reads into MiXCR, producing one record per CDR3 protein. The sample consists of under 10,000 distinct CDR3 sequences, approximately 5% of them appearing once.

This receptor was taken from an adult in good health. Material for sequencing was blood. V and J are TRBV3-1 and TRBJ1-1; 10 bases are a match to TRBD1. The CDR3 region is CASSHWDRGNTEAFF. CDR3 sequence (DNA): TGTGCCAGCAGCCATTGGGACAGGGGGAACACTGAAGCTTTCTTT.